The rows below give T cell receptor beta chains drawn from one sample of a study of T-cell memory formation after mild COVID-19. Using its own MiXCR run on the 5' RACE reads, TCRdb lists one record per CDR3 protein. This table has approximately 430,000 distinct CDR3 sequences, 23% appearing once. The specimen sequenced was PBMCs or a T cell subset sorted from them (not recorded which). Receptor source: an adult woman who had mild COVID-19 (a few samples of this study predate the infection). Cell type and time point are not known. The CDR3 runs from the conserved cysteine through the conserved F or W. D genes are given only for firm matches. Clone sizes are given selectively: once, few, many, or a class where the clone is expanded.

NA	TRBV18	TRBJ2-7	NA	TGTGCCAGCTCACCAAGGCGTTACGCCTACGAGCAGTACTTC	CASSPRRYAYEQYF
NA	TRBV5-4	TRBJ2-3	TRBD2	TGTGCCAGCAGCTCCACTAGCGGGAGGAGCACAGATACGCAGTATTTT	CASSSTSGRSTDTQYF
many	TRBV7-8	TRBJ1-1	NA	TGTGCCAGCAGCCCCCGGCACATTGGCACTGAAGCTTTCTTT	CASSPRHIGTEAFF
once	TRBV24-1	TRBJ2-7	TRBD1	TGTGCCACCAGTGAACGGGACAGTATGAACTACGAGCAGTACTTC	CATSERDSMNYEQYF
NA	TRBV12-3/TRBV12-4	TRBJ1-3	NA	TGTGCCAGCAGTCCCCCAGGGATCTCTGGAAACACCATATATTTT	CASSPPGISGNTIYF
NA	TRBV2	TRBJ2-3	TRBD2	TGTGCCAGCAGTGGCCCAATAGCGGGGGGCACGGGAGATACGCAGTATTTT	CASSGPIAGGTGDTQYF
few	TRBV7-9	TRBJ2-3	NA	TGTGCCAGCAGCTTAGGCACGCCGGCCTCCACAGATACGCAGTATTTT	CASSLGTPASTDTQYF
NA	TRBV2	TRBJ1-2	NA	TGTGCCAGCAGTGTCGAGGGCTCTGACTATGGCTACACCTTC	CASSVEGSDYGYTF
NA	TRBV6-5	TRBJ2-5	NA	TGTGCCAGCTCACATGCCCTGGCTGTGGAGACCCAGTACTTC	CASSHALAVETQYF
few	TRBV15	TRBJ2-3	TRBD2	TGTGCCACCAGAGGTGCTAGCGGGGGCACAGATACGCAGTATTTT	CATRGASGGTDTQYF
NA	TRBV2	TRBJ1-1	TRBD1	TGTGCCAGCAGTACCGGACAGGGGGCGGGCACTGAAGCTTTCTTT	CASSTGQGAGTEAFF
few	TRBV12-3/TRBV12-4	TRBJ1-2	NA	TGTGCCAGCAGTTTGGACAGATACTATGGCTACACCTTC	CASSLDRYYGYTF
NA	TRBV4-1	TRBJ1-5	NA	TGCGCCAGCGCCCCCGGCCGGGGAAGGGGTCAGCCCCAGCATTTT	CASAPGRGRGQPQHF
NA	TRBV19	TRBJ2-3	TRBD2	TGTGCCAGTAGTATAACAGGGACTAGCGGGAGTACAGATACGCAGTATTTT	CASSITGTSGSTDTQYF
few	TRBV12-3/TRBV12-4	TRBJ2-5	TRBD1	TGTGCCAGCCGGACAGGGCCTCTGGAGGGCCAGTACTTC	CASRTGPLEGQYF
few	TRBV4-1	TRBJ2-2	NA	TGCGCCAGCAGCCAGCCACCTTCAACCAAACAGGCGCCACGTTACACCGGGGAGCTGTTTTTT	CASSQPPSTKQAPRYTGELFF
few	TRBV12-3/TRBV12-4	TRBJ2-1	TRBD2	TGTGCCAGCAGTCCGCTAGCGGAGTACAATGAGCAGTTCTTC	CASSPLAEYNEQFF
NA	TRBV3-1	TRBJ2-5	TRBD2	TGTGCCAGCAGCCAGGATAGCGGGACTCAAGAGACCCAGTACTTC	CASSQDSGTQETQYF
NA	TRBV5-6	TRBJ1-6	NA	TGTGCCAGCAGCTCCGTAGGCCGCTTCGCCGCGCGCTCACCCCTCCACTTT	CASSSVGRFAARSPLHF
NA	TRBV20-1	TRBJ1-1	TRBD1	TGCAGTGCTAGCGACCACAGGGGCACTGAAGCTTTCTTT	CSASDHRGTEAFF
many	TRBV18	TRBJ2-3	NA	TGTGCCAGCTCACCCCGGGACCGCACAGATACGCAGTATTTT	CASSPRDRTDTQYF
NA	TRBV7-9	TRBJ2-6	TRBD2	TGTGCCAGCAGCCCACCTCCAACTAGCGGGAGGAACTCTGGGGCCAACGTCCTGACTTTC	CASSPPPTSGRNSGANVLTF
NA	TRBV20-1	TRBJ2-1	TRBD2	TGCAGTGCTAGCATGGGTTTGTTAGCGGGAGCGCTTGAGCAGTTCTTC	CSASMGLLAGALEQFF
NA	TRBV29-1	TRBJ2-1	NA	TGCAGCGCTGAGGGGCGGATCTCCTACAATGAGCAGTTCTTC	CSAEGRISYNEQFF
NA	TRBV7-8	TRBJ2-2	NA	TGTGCCAGCAGCTTGGACACTCCGCCCGGGGAGCTGTTTTTT	CASSLDTPPGELFF
NA	TRBV12-3/TRBV12-4	TRBJ2-7	TRBD2	TGTGCCAGCAGTCTCAGGACAGCCACCATAGCGGGAGTTTCCGCCTACGAGCAGTACTTC	CASSLRTATIAGVSAYEQYF
NA	TRBV12-3/TRBV12-4	TRBJ2-7	TRBD2	TGTGCCAGCAGTCCTGAGAGCGGGGTCCGCTACGAGCAGTACTTC	CASSPESGVRYEQYF
few	TRBV30	TRBJ2-3	NA	TGTGCCTGGAGTGTCAAGGGTGGGAGGAATCACGGAGATACGCAGTATTTT	CAWSVKGGRNHGDTQYF
NA	TRBV4-3	TRBJ2-7	NA	TGCGCCAGCAGCCAAGAGAAGGTGGCTAGCTACGAGCAGTACTTC	CASSQEKVASYEQYF
few	TRBV18	TRBJ2-7	NA	TGTGCCAGCTCATCGCTGGGAGACGAGCAGTACTTC	CASSSLGDEQYF
NA	TRBV29-1	TRBJ2-5	TRBD2	TGCAGCGTTGACGGACTAGCGGGAGTAGAGACCCAGTACTTC	CSVDGLAGVETQYF
NA	TRBV6-4	TRBJ1-5	NA	TGTGCCAGCAGTGACCGCCGGAGGGATCAGCCCCAGCATTTT	CASSDRRRDQPQHF
few	TRBV6-5	TRBJ1-1	NA	TGTGCCACCTTACAGTTTAAGGAAGCTTTCTTT	CATLQFKEAFF
NA	TRBV10-3	TRBJ2-2	NA	TGTGCCATCAGTGAGTCTATGGGGACCGGGGAGCTGTTTTTT	CAISESMGTGELFF
few	TRBV6-5	TRBJ2-7	TRBD2	TGTGCCAGCAGTTACTCGAGCGGGAGCTACGAGCAGTACTTC	CASSYSSGSYEQYF
NA	TRBV5-4	TRBJ1-1	NA	TGTGCCAGCACCCCCGGTGGGACATCAAGGGTAGCTGAAGCTTTCTTT	CASTPGGTSRVAEAFF
NA	TRBV6-6	TRBJ1-1	NA	TGTGCCAGCAGTCCCGAGGCCACTGAAGCTTTCTTT	CASSPEATEAFF
NA	TRBV6-2/TRBV6-3	TRBJ2-1	NA	TGTGCCAGCAGTCCCCGGACGTTAGGGTACAATGAGCAGTTCTTC	CASSPRTLGYNEQFF
NA	TRBV5-4	TRBJ2-7	NA	TGTGCCAGCAGCACCCCGCTGATTAGCGGTTACTACGAGCAGTACTTC	CASSTPLISGYYEQYF
few	TRBV7-3	TRBJ2-2	NA	TGTGCCAGCAGCCCCCAGCGGTGGGACCGCAGCGGGGAGCTGTTTTTT	CASSPQRWDRSGELFF
few	TRBV29-1	TRBJ1-5	NA	TGCAGCGTCCCCCGTCCCACCCCCGCGGACAGACGCAATCAGCCCCAGCATTTT	CSVPRPTPADRRNQPQHF
few	TRBV20-1	TRBJ2-3	TRBD2	TGCAGTGCTAGAGTGGGTAGCGGGGGAGCAGATACGCAGTATTTT	CSARVGSGGADTQYF
NA	TRBV7-2	TRBJ2-3	NA	TGTGCCAGCAGCTTTTCCTTAAGCACAGATACGCAGTATTTT	CASSFSLSTDTQYF
few	TRBV3-1	TRBJ2-1	TRBD2	TGTGCCAGCAGCCAAGAGCCCGGGACTAGCGCTGGCGATGAGCAGTTCTTC	CASSQEPGTSAGDEQFF
NA	TRBV29-1	TRBJ2-7	TRBD1	TGCAGCGGGGGACAGGGGAGTAACGAGCAGTACTTC	CSGGQGSNEQYF
few	TRBV7-9	TRBJ2-2	NA	TGTGCCAGCAGCCCACCAGGGGTTACCGGGGAGCTGTTTTTT	CASSPPGVTGELFF
NA	TRBV29-1	TRBJ2-1	TRBD2	TGCAGCGTTACCCCTTTAGCGGGGTACGCCAATGAGCAGTTCTTC	CSVTPLAGYANEQFF
NA	TRBV4-3	TRBJ2-7	NA	TGCGCCAGCAGCCAAGATCTGGGGTCCGAGCAGTACTTC	CASSQDLGSEQYF
many	TRBV27	TRBJ2-7	NA	TGTGCCAGCAGCCAGACCCGCTCCTACGAGCAGTACTTC	CASSQTRSYEQYF